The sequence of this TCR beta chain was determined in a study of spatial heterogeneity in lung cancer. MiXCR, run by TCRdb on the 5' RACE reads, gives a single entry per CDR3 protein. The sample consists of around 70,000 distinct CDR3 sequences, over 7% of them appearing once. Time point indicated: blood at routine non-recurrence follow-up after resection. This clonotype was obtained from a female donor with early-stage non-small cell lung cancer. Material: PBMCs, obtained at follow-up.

The CDR3 is CASTPDSSGANVLTF. CDR3 bases: TGTGCCAGCACCCCCGACAGCTCTGGGGCCAACGTCCTGACTTTC. The chain couples TRBV2 to TRBJ2-6, with D perhaps matching TRBD1 (5 bases). Germline V gene sequence: CDR1 SNHLY, CDR2 FYNNEI. The CDR3 sequence is 15 residues long. V lost 7 bases to trimming and J lost 0 bases, with 10 bases between them. Full variable domain (outside the CDR3, taken from reference TRBV2 and TRBJ2-6): EPEVTQTPSHQVTQMGQEVILRCVPISNHLYFYWYRQILGQKVEFLVSFYNNEISEKSEIFDDQFSVERPDGSNFTLKIRSTKLEDSAMYFCASTPDSSGANVLTFGAGSRLTVL.